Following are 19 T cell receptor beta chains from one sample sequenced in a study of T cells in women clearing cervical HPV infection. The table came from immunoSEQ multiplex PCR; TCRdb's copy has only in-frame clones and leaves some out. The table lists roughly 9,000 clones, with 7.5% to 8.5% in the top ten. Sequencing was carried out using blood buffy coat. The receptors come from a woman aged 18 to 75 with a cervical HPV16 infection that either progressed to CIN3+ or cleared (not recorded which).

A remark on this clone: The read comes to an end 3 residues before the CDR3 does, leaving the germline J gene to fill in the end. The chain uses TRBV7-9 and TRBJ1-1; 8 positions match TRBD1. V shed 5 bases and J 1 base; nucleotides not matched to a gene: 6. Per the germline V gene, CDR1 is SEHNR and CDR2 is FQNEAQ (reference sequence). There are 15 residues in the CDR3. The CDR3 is CASSPPGTGNTEAFF. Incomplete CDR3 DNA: TGTGCCAGCAGCCCCCCCGGGACAGGGAACACTGAA.

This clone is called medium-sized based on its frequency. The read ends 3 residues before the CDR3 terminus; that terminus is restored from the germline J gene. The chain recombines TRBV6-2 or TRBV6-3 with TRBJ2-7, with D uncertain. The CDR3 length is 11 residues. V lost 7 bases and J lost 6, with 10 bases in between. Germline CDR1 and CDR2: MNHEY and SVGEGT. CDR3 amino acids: CASTPGFEQYF. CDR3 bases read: TGTGCCAGCACCCCAGGCTTCGAG.

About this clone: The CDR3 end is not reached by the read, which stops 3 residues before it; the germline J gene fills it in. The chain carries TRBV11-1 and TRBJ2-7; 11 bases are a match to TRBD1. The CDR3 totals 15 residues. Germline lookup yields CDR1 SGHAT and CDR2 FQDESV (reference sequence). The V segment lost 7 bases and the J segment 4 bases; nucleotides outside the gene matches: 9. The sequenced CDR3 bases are TGTGCCAGCAATCAAAGGACAGGGGGCGCGTACGAG. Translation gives CASNQRTGGAYE. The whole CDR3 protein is CASNQRTGGAYEQYF.

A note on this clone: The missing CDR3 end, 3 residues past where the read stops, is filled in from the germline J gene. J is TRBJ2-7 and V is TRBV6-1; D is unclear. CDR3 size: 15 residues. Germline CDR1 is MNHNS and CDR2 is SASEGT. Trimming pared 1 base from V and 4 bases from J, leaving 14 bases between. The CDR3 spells CASSEEQDQGYEQYF. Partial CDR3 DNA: TGTGCCAGCAGTGAAGAGCAAGACCAAGGGTACGAG.

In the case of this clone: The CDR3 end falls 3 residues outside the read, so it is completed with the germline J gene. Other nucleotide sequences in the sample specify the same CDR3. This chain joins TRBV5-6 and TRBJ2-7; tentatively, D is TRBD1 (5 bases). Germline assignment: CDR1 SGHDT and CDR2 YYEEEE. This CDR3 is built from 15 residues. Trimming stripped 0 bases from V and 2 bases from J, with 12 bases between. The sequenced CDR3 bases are TGTGCCAGCAGCTTGGGACAGACTTTGACCTACGAG. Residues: CASSLGQTLTYE. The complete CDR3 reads CASSLGQTLTYEQYF.

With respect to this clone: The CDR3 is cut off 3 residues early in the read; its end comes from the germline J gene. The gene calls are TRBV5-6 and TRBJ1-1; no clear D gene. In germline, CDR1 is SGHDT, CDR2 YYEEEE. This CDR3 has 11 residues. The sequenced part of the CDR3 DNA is TGTGCCAGCAGCTTGGGAAGGGAA. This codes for CASSLGRE. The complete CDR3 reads CASSLGREAFF.

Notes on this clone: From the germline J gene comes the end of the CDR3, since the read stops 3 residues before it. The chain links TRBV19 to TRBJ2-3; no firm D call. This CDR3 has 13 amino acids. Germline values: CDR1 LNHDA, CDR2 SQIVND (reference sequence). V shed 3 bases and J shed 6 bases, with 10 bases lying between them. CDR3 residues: CASSIARWDTQYF. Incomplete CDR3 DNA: TGTGCCAGTAGTATCGCTAGGTGGGATACG.

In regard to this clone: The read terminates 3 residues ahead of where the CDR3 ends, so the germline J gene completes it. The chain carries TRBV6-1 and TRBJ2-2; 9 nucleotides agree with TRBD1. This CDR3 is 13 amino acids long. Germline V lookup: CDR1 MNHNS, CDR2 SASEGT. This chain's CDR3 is CASGGQGNEKLFF. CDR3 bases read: TGTGCCAGCGGTGGACAGGGGAATGAAAAG.

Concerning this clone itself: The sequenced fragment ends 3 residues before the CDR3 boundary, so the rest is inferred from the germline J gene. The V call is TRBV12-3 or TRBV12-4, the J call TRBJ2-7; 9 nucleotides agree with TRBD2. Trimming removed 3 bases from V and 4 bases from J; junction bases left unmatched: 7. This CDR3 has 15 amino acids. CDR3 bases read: TGTGCCAGCAGTTTCGAAGCGGGGGGCCTGTACGAG. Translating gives CASSFEAGGLYE. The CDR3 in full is CASSFEAGGLYEQYF.

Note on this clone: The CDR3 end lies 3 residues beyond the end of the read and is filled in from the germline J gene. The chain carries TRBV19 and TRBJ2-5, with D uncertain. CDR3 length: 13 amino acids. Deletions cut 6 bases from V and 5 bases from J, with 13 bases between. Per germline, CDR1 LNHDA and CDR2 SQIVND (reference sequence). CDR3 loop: CASSVTYTETQYF. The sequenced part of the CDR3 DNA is TGTGCCAGTAGCGTCACCTATACCGAGACC.

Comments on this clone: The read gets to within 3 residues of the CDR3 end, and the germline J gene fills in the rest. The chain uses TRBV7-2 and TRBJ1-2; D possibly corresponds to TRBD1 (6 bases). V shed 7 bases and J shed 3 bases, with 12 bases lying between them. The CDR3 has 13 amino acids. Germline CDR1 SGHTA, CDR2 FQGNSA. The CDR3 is CASNLQGYYGYTF. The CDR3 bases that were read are TGTGCCAGCAATCTACAGGGTTACTATGGC. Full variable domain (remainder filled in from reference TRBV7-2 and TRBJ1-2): GAGVSQSPSNKVTEKGKDVELRCDPISGHTALYWYRQSLGQGLEFLIYFQGNSAPDKSGLPSDRFSAERTGGSVSTLTIQRTQQEDSAVYLCASNLQGYYGYTFGSGTRLTVV.

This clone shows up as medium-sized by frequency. The sequenced part of the CDR3 DNA is TGTGCCAGCTCACCACAGGGAGGGGGAGAGACC. Residues: CASSPQGGGET. The CDR3, in full, reads CASSPQGGGETQYF. This chain connects TRBV18 to TRBJ2-5, with D tentatively TRBD2 (7 bases). The CDR3 end is not reached by the read, which stops 3 residues before it; the germline J gene fills it in. Trimming left V 1 base short and J 4 bases short, with 10 bases between. Germline CDR1 and CDR2: KGHSH and LQKENI. The CDR3 totals 14 residues.

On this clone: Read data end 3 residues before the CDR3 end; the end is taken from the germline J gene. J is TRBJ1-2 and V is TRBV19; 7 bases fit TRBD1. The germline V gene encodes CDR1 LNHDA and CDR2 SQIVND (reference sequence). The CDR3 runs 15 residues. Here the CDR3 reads CASSIGGQYPYDYTF. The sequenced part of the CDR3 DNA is TGTGCCAGTAGTATAGGGGGACAGTACCCCTACGAC.

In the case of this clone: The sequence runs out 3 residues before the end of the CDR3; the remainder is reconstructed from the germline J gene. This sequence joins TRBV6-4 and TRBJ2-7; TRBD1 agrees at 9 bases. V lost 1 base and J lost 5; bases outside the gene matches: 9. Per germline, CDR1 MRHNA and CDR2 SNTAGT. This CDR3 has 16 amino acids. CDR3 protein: CASSDLTGTGFHEQYF. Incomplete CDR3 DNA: TGTGCCAGCAGTGACTTAACCGGGACAGGGTTTCACGAG.

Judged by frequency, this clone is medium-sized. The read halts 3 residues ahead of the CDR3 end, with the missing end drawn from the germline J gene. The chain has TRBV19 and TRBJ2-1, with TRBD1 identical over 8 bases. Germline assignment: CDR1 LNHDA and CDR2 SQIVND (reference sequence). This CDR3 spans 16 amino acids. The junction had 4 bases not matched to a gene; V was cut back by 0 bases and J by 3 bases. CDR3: CASSIDLGTGYNEQFF. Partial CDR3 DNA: TGTGCCAGTAGTATAGATCTGGGGACAGGCTACAATGAG. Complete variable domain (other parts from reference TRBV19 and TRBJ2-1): DGGITQSPKYLFRKEGQNVTLSCEQNLNHDAMYWYRQDPGQGLRLIYYSQIVNDFQKGDIAEGYSVSREKKESFPLTVTSAQKNPTAFYLCASSIDLGTGYNEQFFGPGTRLTVL.

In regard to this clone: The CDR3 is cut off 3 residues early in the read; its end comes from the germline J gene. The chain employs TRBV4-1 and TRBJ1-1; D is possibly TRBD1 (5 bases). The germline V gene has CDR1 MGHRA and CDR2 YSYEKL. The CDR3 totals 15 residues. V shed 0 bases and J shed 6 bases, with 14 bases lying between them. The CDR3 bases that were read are TGCGCCAGCAGCCAAGACCCAGGGCTCGTGGCTGAA. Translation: CASSQDPGLVAE. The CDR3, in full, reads CASSQDPGLVAEAFF.

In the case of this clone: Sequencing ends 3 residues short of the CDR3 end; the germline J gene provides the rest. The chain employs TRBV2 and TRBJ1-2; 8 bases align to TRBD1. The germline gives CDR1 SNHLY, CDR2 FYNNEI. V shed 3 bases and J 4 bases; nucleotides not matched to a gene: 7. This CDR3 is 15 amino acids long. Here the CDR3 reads CASSDIGTGAYGYTF. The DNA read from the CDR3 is TGTGCCAGCAGTGATATAGGGACAGGAGCCTATGGC.

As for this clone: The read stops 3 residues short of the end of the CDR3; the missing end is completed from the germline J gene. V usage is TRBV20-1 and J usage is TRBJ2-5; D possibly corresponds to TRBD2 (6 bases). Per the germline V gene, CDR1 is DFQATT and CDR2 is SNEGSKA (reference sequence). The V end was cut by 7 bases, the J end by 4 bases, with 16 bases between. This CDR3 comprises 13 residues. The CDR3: CSVLYMEGETQYF. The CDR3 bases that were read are TGCAGTGTTCTCTATATGGAGGGAGAGACC.

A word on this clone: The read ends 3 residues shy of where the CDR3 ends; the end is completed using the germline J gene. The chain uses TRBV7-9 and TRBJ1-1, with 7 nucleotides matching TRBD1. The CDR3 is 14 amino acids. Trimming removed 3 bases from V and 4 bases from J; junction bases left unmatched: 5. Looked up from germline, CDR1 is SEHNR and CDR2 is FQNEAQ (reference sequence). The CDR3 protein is CASSLGTGVTEAFF. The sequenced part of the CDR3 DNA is TGTGCCAGCAGCTTGGGCACAGGGGTCACTGAA.